This entry concerns a single T cell receptor (beta chain). The data originate from a study of cytomegalovirus exposure and HLA in healthy donors. The repertoire was sequenced with immunoSEQ multiplex PCR; TCRdb's copy has only in-frame clones and lacks some. The sample carries 160,000 or so clones, 84% recorded once. The sample was PBMCs. The TCR was taken from a man aged 30-40 years in good health and CMV-seropositive.

CDR3 loop: CASRPDRGPGGYTF. Written as DNA, the CDR3 is TGTGCCAGCAGACCGGACAGGGGGCCAGGTGGCTACACCTTC. The rearrangement uses TRBV2 and TRBJ1-2; TRBD1 matches 11 bases. Per the germline V gene, CDR1 is SNHLY and CDR2 is FYNNEI. The CDR3 totals 14 residues. The V segment lost 6 bases and the J segment 7 bases; nucleotides outside the gene matches: 7.